This entry lists 4 T cell receptor beta chains sequenced from one sample in a study of CD8 T cells in ankylosing spondylitis (dated by TCRdb to the late 2010s). Their cognate antigens are unknown. Library creation used 5' RACE. The sequencing machine was an Illumina HiSeq 2500. Starting from the raw public reads, TCRdb applied fastp trimming at Q25, assembled clones with MiXCR and retained in-frame beta chains. CDR3 protein sequences are deduplicated, and each keeps its most common genes and DNA. This sample gives about 450,000 distinct CDR3 sequences in total; roughly 26% of them show up just once. About 0.89% of the sample goes to the ten largest clones. Broader findings and caveats from the paper: Blood from ankylosing spondylitis patients appeared to be characterized by a TCR beta motif made up of about 8 highly homologous amino acid variants.

The sample comprised blood, either unsorted or a sorted T cell fraction (not recorded which). These receptors all stem from a male donor with ankylosing spondylitis.

This clonotype occurred a few times. This chain connects TRBV20-1 to TRBJ2-5, with D unclear. CDR1 and CDR2 from the germline V gene are DFQATT and SNEGSKA (reference sequence). The CDR3 covers 13 residues. V was trimmed by 2 bases and J by 2 bases, leaving 9 bases between them. The CDR3 coding sequence is TGCAGTGCTAGACGCCCGGCACAAGAGACCCAGTACTTC. It is translated as CSARRPAQETQYF.

This clonotype was counted only a few times. The gene calls are TRBV6-5 and TRBJ2-5; D is ambiguous. The CDR3 extends over 14 amino acids. Trimming took 2 bases from V and 1 from J, leaving 8 bases between them. CDR1 and CDR2 (germline): MNHEY, SVGAGI. The CDR3 DNA sequence: TGTGCCAGCAGTTACGTGGGTCCCCAAGAGACCCAGTACTTC. Encoded protein: CASSYVGPQETQYF.

This clonotype was observed at least ten times. The J gene is TRBJ2-1, the V gene TRBV5-1; 7 bases are shared with TRBD1. The junction had 8 bases not matched to a gene; V was cut back by 0 bases and J by 8 bases. Germline V gene lookup returns CDR1 SGHRS and CDR2 YFSETQ. The CDR3 is 15 amino acids. CDR3 amino acids: CASSLEARGTDEQFF. The CDR3 DNA sequence: TGCGCCAGCAGCTTGGAGGCCAGGGGGACGGATGAGCAGTTCTTC.

This clonotype came up a few times. The chain carries TRBV12-3 or TRBV12-4 and TRBJ2-1, with D uncertain. Deletions cut 6 bases from V and 7 bases from J, with 19 bases between. The CDR3 runs 15 residues. CDR3 sequence: CASSPEIERRNEQFF. CDR3 DNA sequence: TGTGCCAGCAGCCCGGAGATCGAAAGGCGTAATGAGCAGTTCTTC.